The 19 T cell receptor beta chains below were found in one sample sequenced in a study of blood T cell repertoires in COVID-19. TCRdb keeps only in-frame clones here, not all; method: immunoSEQ multiplex PCR. Of around 430,000 clones detected, 70% to 90% appear once; the ten largest clones hold about 12%. Source material: peripheral blood. Receptors originate from a woman aged 45-59 years with COVID-19, enrolled during active disease.

This clone was seen just once. This chain joins TRBV7-9 and TRBJ2-7, with D perhaps matching TRBD1 (7 bases). The CDR3 has 15 amino acids. Germline assignment: CDR1 SEHNR and CDR2 FQNEAQ (reference sequence). Deletions cut 5 bases from V and 3 bases from J, with 17 bases between. The CDR3 DNA reads TGTGCCAGCAGCCATCGCGGGACAGAGGACTACGAGCAGTACTTC. As protein: CASSHRGTEDYEQYF.

In its sample, this clone was seen a few times. With a much larger clone just one base away, this may be a read error. This sequence joins TRBV11-1 and TRBJ1-1; maybe TRBD1 (5 bases). The CDR3 length is 13 residues. Deletions cut 2 bases from V and 1 base from J, with 5 bases between. The germline V gene encodes CDR1 SGHAT and CDR2 FQDESV (reference sequence). Written as DNA, the CDR3 is TGTGCCAGCAGCTTAAGGGGGAACACTGAAGCTTTCTTT. Its translation: CASSLRGNTEAFF.

The rearrangement uses TRBV18 and TRBJ2-1, with TRBD1 matching 11 bases. The CDR3 sequence is 14 residues long. The germline V gene has CDR1 KGHSH and CDR2 LQKENI. Trimming took 6 bases from V and 5 from J; bases not matched to a gene: 3. The CDR3 nucleotides read TGTGCCAGCTCGGGACAGGGGGTAAACAATGAGCAGTTCTTC. This sequence encodes CASSGQGVNNEQFF.

The chain uses TRBV6-6 and TRBJ2-7; D is undetermined. The CDR3 runs 11 residues. V gave up 6 bases and J gave up 3 bases, with 6 bases separating them. Germline CDR1 MNHNY, CDR2 SVGAGI (reference sequence). The CDR3 region has the DNA TGTGCCAGCAGGGAGTTCTACGAGCAGTACTTC. Translation: CASREFYEQYF.

This clone was recorded only once. The rearrangement joins TRBV19 to TRBJ2-3, with TRBD1 matching over 9 bases. The germline gives CDR1 LNHDA, CDR2 SQIVND (reference sequence). Losses at the gene ends were 5 bases for V and 5 bases for J; bases not matched to a gene: 8. The CDR3 is 15 amino acids. The DNA for the CDR3 is TGTGCCAGTAGTCCTCGGACAGGGGCTGGAGATACGCAGTATTTT. This encodes CASSPRTGAGDTQYF.

The CDR3 is CAIQQPYTYEQYF. The CDR3 coding sequence is TGTGCCATCCAACAACCATACACCTACGAGCAGTACTTC. The chain has TRBV6-6 and TRBJ2-7; D call uncertain. V was trimmed by 10 bases and J by 2 bases, leaving 15 bases between them. This CDR3 region has 13 residues. Germline V lookup: CDR1 MNHNY, CDR2 SVGAGI (reference sequence).

The rearrangement joins TRBV5-6 to TRBJ1-2, with D possibly TRBD1 on 5 matching bases. The germline V gene encodes CDR1 SGHDT and CDR2 YYEEEE. The CDR3 contains 13 residues. Trimming took 4 bases from V and 5 from J, leaving 12 bases between them. The DNA for the CDR3 is TGTGCCAGCAGCCTCGTTGGGGGGTATGGCTACACCTTC. Translation: CASSLVGGYGYTF.

The chain recombines TRBV7-6 with TRBJ2-2, with 7 bases identical to TRBD1. V trimming: 5 bases; J trimming: 5 bases; junction bases outside the gene matches: 11. This CDR3 region has 16 residues. CDR1 and CDR2 from the germline V gene are SGHVS and FNYEAQ. Here the CDR3 reads CASSQAGAGGTGELFF. CDR3 coding DNA: TGTGCCAGCAGCCAAGCAGGGGCAGGGGGTACCGGGGAGCTGTTTTTT. Drawing the rest from reference TRBV7-6 and TRBJ2-2, the complete variable domain is GAGVSQSPRYKVTKRGQDVALRCDPISGHVSLYWYRQALGQGPEFLTYFNYEAQQDKSGLPNDRFSAERPEGSISTLTIQRTEQRDSAMYRCASSQAGAGGTGELFFGEGSRLTVL.

This chain joins TRBV19 and TRBJ1-1, with 8 bases fitting TRBD1. There are 15 residues in the CDR3. With 5 bases clipped from V and 1 base from J, the junction kept 6 bases outside the gene matches. The germline V gene has CDR1 LNHDA and CDR2 SQIVND (reference sequence). In DNA form, the CDR3 reads TGTGCCAGTAGTCTTCCCGGGACAGGGAACACTGAAGCTTTCTTT. It yields the protein CASSLPGTGNTEAFF.

V is TRBV30 and J is TRBJ1-1; D unresolved. The CDR3 is 14 amino acids. Germline-derived CDR1 and CDR2 are GTSNPN and SVGIG (reference sequence). The V end lost 0 bases, the J end lost 4 bases, and 12 bases lay between the germline ends. In DNA, the CDR3 is TGTGCCTGGAGTGTCGTGGGGAGGACCACTGAAGCTTTCTTT. Translated: CAWSVVGRTTEAFF.

The rearrangement uses TRBV29-1 and TRBJ1-3; TRBD1 might be the D (6 bases). The germline V gene has CDR1 SQVTM and CDR2 ANQGSEA. Trimming took 2 bases from V and 2 from J, leaving 10 bases between them. The CDR3 consists of 14 residues. The CDR3 nucleotides read TGCAGCGTTGAAAAGGGGGGGGCTGGAAACACCATATATTTT. Translating it yields CSVEKGGAGNTIYF.

The genes are TRBV2 and TRBJ1-2; D unresolved. Germline V gene lookup returns CDR1 SNHLY and CDR2 FYNNEI. V gave up 8 bases and J gave up 0 bases, with 7 bases separating them. There are 12 residues in the CDR3. The CDR3: CASLDTNYGYTF. The CDR3 DNA follows: TGTGCCAGCCTAGATACTAACTATGGCTACACCTTC.

The chain recombines TRBV6-5 with TRBJ1-6, with D possibly matching TRBD1 (5 bases). There are 15 residues in the CDR3. V dropped 3 bases and J dropped 5 bases, with 11 bases sitting between them. Germline V lookup: CDR1 MNHEY, CDR2 SVGAGI. The CDR3 spells CASSYVGGNNSPLHF. Written as DNA, the CDR3 is TGTGCCAGCAGTTATGTTGGGGGGAATAATTCACCCCTCCACTTT.

This chain uses TRBV11-1 with TRBJ2-1; a possible D gene is TRBD1 (6 bases). The germline V and J ends were trimmed by 6 bases and 2 bases, with 14 bases remaining between them. The CDR3 runs to 15 residues. The germline V gene has CDR1 SGHAT and CDR2 FQDESV (reference sequence). The CDR3 loop reads CASRPRQGTYNEQFF. The CDR3 nucleotides are TGTGCCAGCAGACCGAGGCAGGGGACCTACAATGAGCAGTTCTTC.

The rearrangement uses TRBV28 and TRBJ2-3, with D uncertain. CDR1 and CDR2 from the germline V gene are MDHEN and SYDVKM. V lost 4 bases and J lost 3, with 5 bases in between. The CDR3 runs 12 residues. CDR3 bases: TGTGCCAGCAGTTCCTATACAGATACGCAGTATTTT. Translation: CASSSYTDTQYF. Full variable domain (remainder filled in from reference TRBV28 and TRBJ2-3): DVKVTQSSRYLVKRTGEKVFLECVQDMDHENMFWYRQDPGLGLRLIYFSYDVKMKEKGDIPEGYSVSREKKERFSLILESASTNQTSMYLCASSSYTDTQYFGPGTRLTVL.

The J gene is TRBJ2-1, the V gene TRBV5-1, with D perhaps TRBD1 (5 bases). Per germline, CDR1 SGHRS and CDR2 YFSETQ. The CDR3 is 12 residues long. Trimming stripped 4 bases from V and 8 bases from J, with 10 bases between. The CDR3 is CASSLRADEQFF. In DNA form, the CDR3 reads TGCGCCAGCAGCCTCAGGGCGGATGAGCAGTTCTTC.

This rearrangement joins TRBV7-3 to TRBJ1-2; a possible D gene is TRBD1 (6 bases). Between the trimmed V and J ends, which lost 3 bases and 3 bases, there was a span of 17 bases. This CDR3 has 16 amino acids. In germline, CDR1 is SGHTA, CDR2 FQGTGA. The CDR3 coding sequence is TGTGCCAGCAGCTTTACCGGGACAATAACCCACTATGGCTACACCTTC. Translating gives CASSFTGTITHYGYTF.

The V gene is TRBV6-5, the J gene TRBJ2-2, with D perhaps TRBD2 (7 bases). V lost 6 bases to trimming and J lost 7 bases, with 12 bases between them. The germline V gene encodes CDR1 MNHEY and CDR2 SVGAGI. The CDR3 spans 13 residues. The CDR3 sequence: CASSYREGGELFF. The CDR3, as DNA: TGTGCCAGCAGCTACAGGGAGGGCGGGGAGCTGTTTTTT.

V is TRBV15 and J is TRBJ1-2; D may be TRBD1 (6 bases). The V and J ends lost 4 bases and 5 bases respectively, with 17 bases between them. This CDR3 is built from 15 residues. The germline V gene has CDR1 LNHNV and CDR2 YYDKDF (reference sequence). CDR3 region: CATSTLRGEGYGYTF. The CDR3 DNA is TGTGCCACCAGCACCCTCAGGGGAGAGGGATATGGCTACACCTTC.